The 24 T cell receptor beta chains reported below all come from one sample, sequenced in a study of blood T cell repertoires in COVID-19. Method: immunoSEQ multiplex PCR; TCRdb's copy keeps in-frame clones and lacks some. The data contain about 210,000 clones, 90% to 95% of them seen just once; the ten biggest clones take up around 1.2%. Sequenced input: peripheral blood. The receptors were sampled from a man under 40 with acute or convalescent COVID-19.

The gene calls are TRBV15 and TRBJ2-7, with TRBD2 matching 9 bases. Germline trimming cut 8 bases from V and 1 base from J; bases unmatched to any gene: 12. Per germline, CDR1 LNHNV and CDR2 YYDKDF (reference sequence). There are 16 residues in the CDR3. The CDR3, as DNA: TGTGCCACCTCAAAACGGTCTAGCGGGACGTCCTACGAGCAGTACTTC. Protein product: CATSKRSSGTSYEQYF.

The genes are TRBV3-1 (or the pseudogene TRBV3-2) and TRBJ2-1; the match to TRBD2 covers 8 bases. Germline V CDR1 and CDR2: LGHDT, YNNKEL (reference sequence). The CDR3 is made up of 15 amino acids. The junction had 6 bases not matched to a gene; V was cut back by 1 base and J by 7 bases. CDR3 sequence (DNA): TGTGCCAGCAGCCAAGGCGGGGGGCCGGGGAATGAGCAGTTCTTC. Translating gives CASSQGGGPGNEQFF.

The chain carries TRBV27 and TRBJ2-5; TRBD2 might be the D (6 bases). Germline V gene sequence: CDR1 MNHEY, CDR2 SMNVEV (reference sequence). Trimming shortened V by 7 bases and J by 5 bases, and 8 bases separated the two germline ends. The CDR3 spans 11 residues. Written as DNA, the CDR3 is TGTGCCAGCAAACGGGGGGAGACCCAGTACTTC. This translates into CASKRGETQYF.

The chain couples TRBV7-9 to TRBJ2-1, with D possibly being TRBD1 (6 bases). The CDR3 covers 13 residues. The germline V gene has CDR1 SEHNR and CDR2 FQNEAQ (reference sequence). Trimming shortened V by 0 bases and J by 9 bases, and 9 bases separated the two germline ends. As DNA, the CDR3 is TGTGCCAGCAGCTTAGCTCAGGGGACTGAGCAGTTCTTC. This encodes CASSLAQGTEQFF.

The CDR3 sequence: CASSQTLVSKNIQYF. CDR3 DNA sequence: TGTGCCAGCAGTCAGACTTTAGTATCTAAAAACATTCAGTACTTC. This chain connects TRBV27 to TRBJ2-4; D not certain. Germline V gene data show CDR1 as MNHEY and CDR2 as SMNVEV (reference sequence). Trimming removed 5 bases at V and 4 bases at J, with 15 bases between. CDR3 length: 15 amino acids.

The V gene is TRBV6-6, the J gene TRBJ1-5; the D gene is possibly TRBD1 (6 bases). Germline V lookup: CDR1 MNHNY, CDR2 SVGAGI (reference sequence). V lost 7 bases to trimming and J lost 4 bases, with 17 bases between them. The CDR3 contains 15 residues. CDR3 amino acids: CASTVQGTLNQPQHF. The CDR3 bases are TGTGCCAGCACCGTACAGGGTACCCTAAATCAGCCCCAGCATTTT.

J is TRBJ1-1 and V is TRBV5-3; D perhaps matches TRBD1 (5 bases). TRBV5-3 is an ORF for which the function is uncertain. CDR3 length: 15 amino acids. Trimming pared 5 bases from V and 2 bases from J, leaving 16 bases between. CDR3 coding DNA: TGTGCCAGAAGAGCCAGGGTAACGTCTAACACTGAAGCTTTCTTT. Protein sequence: CARRARVTSNTEAFF.

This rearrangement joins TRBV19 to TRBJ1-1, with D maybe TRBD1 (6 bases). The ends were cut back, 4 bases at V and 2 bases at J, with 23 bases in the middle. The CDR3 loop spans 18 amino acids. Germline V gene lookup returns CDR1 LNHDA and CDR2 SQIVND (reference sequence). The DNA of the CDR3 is TGTGCCAGTAGTAAATACAACCTCCAACAGGGAATTAACACTGAAGCTTTCTTT. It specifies CASSKYNLQQGINTEAFF.

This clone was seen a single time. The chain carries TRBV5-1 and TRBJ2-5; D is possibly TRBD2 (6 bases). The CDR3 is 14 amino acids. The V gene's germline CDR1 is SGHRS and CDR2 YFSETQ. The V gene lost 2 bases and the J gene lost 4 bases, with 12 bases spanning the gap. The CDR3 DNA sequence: TGCGCCAGCAGCTTCACGGGGGAGAGAGAGACCCAGTACTTC. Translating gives CASSFTGERETQYF.

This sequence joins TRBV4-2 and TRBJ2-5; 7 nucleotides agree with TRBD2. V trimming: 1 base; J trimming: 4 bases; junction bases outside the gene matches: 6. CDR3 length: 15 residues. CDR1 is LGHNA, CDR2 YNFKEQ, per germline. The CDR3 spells CASSQAVTSAETQYF. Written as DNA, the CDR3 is TGTGCCAGCAGCCAAGCCGTTACTAGCGCAGAGACCCAGTACTTC.

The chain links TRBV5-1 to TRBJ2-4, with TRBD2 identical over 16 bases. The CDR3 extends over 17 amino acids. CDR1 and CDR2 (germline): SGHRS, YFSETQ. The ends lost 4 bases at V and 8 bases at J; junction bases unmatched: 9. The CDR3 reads CASSPGGLAGGRDIQYF. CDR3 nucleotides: TGCGCCAGCAGCCCGGGGGGACTAGCGGGAGGGCGCGACATTCAGTACTTC.

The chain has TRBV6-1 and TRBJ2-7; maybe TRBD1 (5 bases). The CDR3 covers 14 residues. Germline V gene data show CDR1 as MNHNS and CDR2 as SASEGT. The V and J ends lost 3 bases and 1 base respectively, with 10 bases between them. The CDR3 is CASSDPGRSYEQYF. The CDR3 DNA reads TGTGCCAGCAGTGACCCAGGGCGATCCTACGAGCAGTACTTC.

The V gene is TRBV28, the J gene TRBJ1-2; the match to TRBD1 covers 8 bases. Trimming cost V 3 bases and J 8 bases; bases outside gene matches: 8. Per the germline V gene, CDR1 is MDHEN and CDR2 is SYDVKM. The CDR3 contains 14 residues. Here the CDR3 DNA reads TGTGCCAGCAGTTTGGGGAGGGCAGGGGGCGGCTACACCTTC. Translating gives CASSLGRAGGGYTF.

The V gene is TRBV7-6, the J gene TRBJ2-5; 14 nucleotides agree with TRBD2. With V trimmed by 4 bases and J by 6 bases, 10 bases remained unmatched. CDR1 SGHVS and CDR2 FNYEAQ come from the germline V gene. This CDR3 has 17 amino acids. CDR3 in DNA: TGTGCCAGCAGCTCCACTTCGACTAGCGGGGGGGCAAAGACCCAGTACTTC. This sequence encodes CASSSTSTSGGAKTQYF.

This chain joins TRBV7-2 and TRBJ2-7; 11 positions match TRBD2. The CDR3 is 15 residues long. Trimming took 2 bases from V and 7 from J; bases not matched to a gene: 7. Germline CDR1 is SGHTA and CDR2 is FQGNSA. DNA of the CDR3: TGTGCCAGCAGCTTATCAAGTGGGACTAGCGGTGAGCAGTACTTC. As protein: CASSLSSGTSGEQYF.

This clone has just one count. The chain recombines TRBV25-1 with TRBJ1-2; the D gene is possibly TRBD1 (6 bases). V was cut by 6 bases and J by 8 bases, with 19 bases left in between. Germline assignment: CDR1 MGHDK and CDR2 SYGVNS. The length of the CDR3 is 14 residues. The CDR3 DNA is TGTGCCAGCAGGAACCCAGGGACGGGGGGCGGCTACACCTTC. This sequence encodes CASRNPGTGGGYTF.

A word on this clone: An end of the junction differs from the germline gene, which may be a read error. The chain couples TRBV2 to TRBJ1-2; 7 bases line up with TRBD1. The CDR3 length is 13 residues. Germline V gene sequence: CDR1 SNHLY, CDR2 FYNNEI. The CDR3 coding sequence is TGTGCCAGCAGCGAAGACAGGGTTGATGGCTACACCTTC. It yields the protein CASSEDRVDGYTF.

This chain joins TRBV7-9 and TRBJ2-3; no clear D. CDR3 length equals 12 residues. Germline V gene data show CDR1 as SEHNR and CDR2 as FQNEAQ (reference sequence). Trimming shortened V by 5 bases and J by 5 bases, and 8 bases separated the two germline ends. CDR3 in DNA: TGTGCCAGCAGCCCGACTGTAGATACGCAGTATTTT. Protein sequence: CASSPTVDTQYF.

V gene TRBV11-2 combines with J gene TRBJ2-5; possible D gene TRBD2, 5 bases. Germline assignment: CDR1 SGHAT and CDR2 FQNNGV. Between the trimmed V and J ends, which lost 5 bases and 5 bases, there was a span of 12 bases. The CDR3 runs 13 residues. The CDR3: CASSPRWRETQYF. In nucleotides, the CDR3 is TGTGCCAGCAGCCCCCGTTGGAGGGAGACCCAGTACTTC. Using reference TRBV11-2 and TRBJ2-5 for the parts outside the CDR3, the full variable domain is EAGVAQSPRYKIIEKRQSVAFWCNPISGHATLYWYQQILGQGPKLLIQFQNNGVVDDSQLPKDRFSAERLKGVDSTLKIQPAKLEDSAVYLCASSPRWRETQYFGPGTRLLVL.

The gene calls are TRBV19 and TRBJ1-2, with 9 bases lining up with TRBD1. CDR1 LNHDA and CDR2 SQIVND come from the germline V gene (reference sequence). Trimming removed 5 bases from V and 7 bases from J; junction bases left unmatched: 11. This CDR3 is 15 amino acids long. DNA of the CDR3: TGTGCCAGTAGTTTGGGACAGGGCTATGAATCTGGCTACACCTTC. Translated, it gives CASSLGQGYESGYTF.

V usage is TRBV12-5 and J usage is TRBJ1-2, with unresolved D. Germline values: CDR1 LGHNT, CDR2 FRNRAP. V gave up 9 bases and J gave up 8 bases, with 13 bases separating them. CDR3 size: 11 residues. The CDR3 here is CASGVTEGYTF. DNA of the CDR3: TGTGCTAGCGGGGTCACCGAAGGCTACACCTTC.

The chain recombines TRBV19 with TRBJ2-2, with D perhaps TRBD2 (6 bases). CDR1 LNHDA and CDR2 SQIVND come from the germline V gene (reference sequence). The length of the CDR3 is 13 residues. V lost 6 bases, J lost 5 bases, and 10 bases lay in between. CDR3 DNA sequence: TGTGCCAGTAGGGACCGGGGGACCGGGGAGCTGTTTTTT. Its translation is CASRDRGTGELFF.

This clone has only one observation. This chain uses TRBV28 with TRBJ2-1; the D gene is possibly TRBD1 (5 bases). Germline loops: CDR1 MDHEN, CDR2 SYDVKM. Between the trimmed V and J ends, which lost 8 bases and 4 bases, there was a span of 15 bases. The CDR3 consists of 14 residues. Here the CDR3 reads CASYFRAGYNEQFF. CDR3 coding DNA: TGTGCCAGCTATTTTAGGGCAGGGTACAATGAGCAGTTCTTC.

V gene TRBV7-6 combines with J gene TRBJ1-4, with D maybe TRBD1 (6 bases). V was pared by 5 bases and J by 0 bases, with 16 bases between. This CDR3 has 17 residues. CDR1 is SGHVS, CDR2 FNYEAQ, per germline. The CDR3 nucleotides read TGTGCCAGCAGCCCCCGGGGGGCGCTTACAACTAATGAAAAACTGTTTTTT. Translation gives CASSPRGALTTNEKLFF.